Listed below are T cell receptor beta chains from one sample, sequenced in a study of CD8+CD57+ T cells in acquired aplastic anemia. TCRdb re-called the reads through MiXCR, storing one row per CDR3 protein. The sample has around 140,000 distinct CDR3 sequences, 41% seen once; the top ten hold roughly 8.1%. The source material was sorted CD4+, CD8+, or CD8+CD57+ T cells (not recorded which) from PBMCs. The receptors shown here come from a human donor in good health, serving as a control. CDR3s include the opening cysteine and the closing phenylalanine or tryptophan. The D gene is left open where the match is weak. A row's size may be missing; if present it is once, few, many or a size class.

TRBV4-1	TRBJ1-5	many	-	CASSQVMVGGNQPQHF	TGCGCCAGCAGCCAAGTTATGGTGGGCGGCAATCAGCCCCAGCATTTT
TRBV7-2	TRBJ1-5	-	-	CASGKQGNQPQHF	TGTGCCAGCGGAAAACAGGGTAATCAGCCCCAGCATTTT
TRBV20-1	TRBJ2-7	once	TRBD1	CSATAGTGPYEQYF	TGCAGTGCTACCGCCGGGACAGGGCCCTACGAGCAGTACTTC
TRBV15	TRBJ1-4	-	TRBD1	CASGRTGHGEKLFF	TGTGCCAGCGGGAGGACAGGGCACGGCGAAAAACTGTTTTTT
TRBV3-1	TRBJ2-1	-	TRBD2	CASTLAGGNEQFF	TGTGCCAGCACCCTAGCGGGGGGTAATGAGCAGTTCTTC
TRBV5-1	TRBJ2-1	once	TRBD2	CTSSGRLAGDHNERFF	TGCACCAGCAGCGGGCGACTAGCGGGAGACCACAATGAGCGGTTCTTC
TRBV7-3	TRBJ2-5	-	TRBD1	CASSLSGQGGETQYF	TGTGCCAGCAGCTTAAGCGGACAGGGGGGGGAGACCCAGTACTTC
TRBV5-5	TRBJ2-2	few	TRBD2	CASSSLAGSNTGELFF	TGTGCCAGCAGCTCACTAGCGGGTTCGAACACCGGGGAGCTGTTTTTT
TRBV2	TRBJ1-1	few	TRBD1	CASRRTGGLNTEAFF	TGTGCCAGCAGACGGACAGGGGGGTTGAACACTGAAGCTTTCTTT
TRBV12-3/TRBV12-4	TRBJ2-1	few	TRBD2	CASSLRPGLAVYNEQFF	TGTGCCAGCAGTTTGCGGCCAGGACTAGCGGTATACAATGAGCAGTTCTTC
TRBV11-2	TRBJ1-1	many	TRBD1	CASSLQGANTEAFF	TGTGCCAGCAGCTTACAGGGGGCTAACACTGAAGCTTTCTTT
TRBV12-3/TRBV12-4	TRBJ1-3	many	-	CASSLRGRISGNTIYF	TGTGCCAGCAGTCTGAGGGGCAGGATCTCTGGAAACACCATATATTTT
TRBV2	TRBJ1-5	-	-	CASAGQPSNQPQHF	TGTGCCAGCGCTGGGCAGCCGAGCAATCAGCCCCAGCATTTT
TRBV24-1	TRBJ1-6	-	TRBD1	CATSDSRGPQDSPLHF	TGTGCCACCAGTGATTCAAGGGGGCCGCAGGATTCACCCCTCCACTTT
TRBV10-3	TRBJ1-1	-	-	CASSTGFTEAFF	TGTGCCAGCAGTACAGGTTTCACTGAAGCTTTCTTT
TRBV19	TRBJ2-1	-	TRBD1	CASSSRDREGEQFF	TGTGCCAGTAGTTCCCGGGACAGGGAGGGTGAGCAGTTCTTC
TRBV10-3	TRBJ2-2	many	-	CAISQSTGVSTGELFF	TGTGCCATCAGCCAGTCAACGGGAGTATCCACCGGGGAGCTGTTTTTT
TRBV19	TRBJ2-1	many	-	CASSTLGGAYNEQFF	TGTGCCAGTAGTACCCTAGGGGGGGCATACAATGAGCAGTTCTTC
TRBV11-2	TRBJ2-3	few	TRBD2	CASSLWGAGGTDTQYF	TGTGCCAGCAGCCTCTGGGGAGCGGGAGGCACAGATACGCAGTATTTT